This TCR beta chain was recorded in a study of shared clonotypes between healthy human individuals. About the research overall: The cohort had two women and a few men, ages 18 to 49.

General study findings and limits: A limitation of the genetic and exposure-history diversity represented arose from few donors.

Under the authors' procedure: Filtering differed because ImmunoSEQ produced junction-only sequences that carried no quality scores. Profiled with immunoSEQ multiplex PCR; TCRdb holds only in-frame clones, not every one. V and J calls plus clone size are reproduced from that table; the DNA served to infer D and trimming. Of about 1.5 million clones in the sample, under 99% were seen once. As for this clone: As yet, its antigen is unknown. Other DNA sequences in the sample encode the same CDR3.

CDR1 and CDR2 from the germline V gene are KGHSH and LQKENI. The CDR3 runs to 16 residues. The V gene end was trimmed by 5 bases and the J gene end by 0 bases; junction bases not matched to a gene: 8. Sequencing was performed on naive CD4+ T cells sorted from blood. Subset meaning: CD45RA+ positively selected. This chain connects TRBV18 to TRBJ2-7; 9 bases are a match to TRBD2. The clonotype was recovered from a man younger than 45 in good health. CDR3 region: CASSELAGRSSYEQYF. The DNA of the CDR3 is TGTGCCAGCTCAGAACTAGCGGGTCGAAGCTCCTACGAGCAGTACTTC. Filled out from reference TRBV18 and TRBJ2-7, the complete variable domain reads NAGVMQNPRHLVRRRGQEARLRCSPMKGHSHVYWYRQLPEEGLKFMVYLQKENIIDESGMPKERFSAEFPKEGPSILRIQQVVRGDSAAYFCASSELAGRSSYEQYFGPGTRLTVT.